The rows below give T cell receptor beta chains drawn from one sample of a study of cytomegalovirus exposure and HLA in healthy donors. Clones were sequenced by immunoSEQ multiplex PCR, and TCRdb holds only the in-frame ones, with some missing. The sample has over 150,000 clones, around 83% seen once. The material sequenced was PBMCs. These receptors came from a woman aged 30 to 39 in good health and CMV-seropositive. Both conserved end residues are part of each CDR3. The D gene is left open where the match is weak. Rows give clone size only sometimes, using once, few, many, or a class for an expanded clone.

TRBD1	.	TRBJ2-6	TRBV10-3	CAISGPGQGAPGANVLTF	TGTGCCATCAGTGGTCCGGGACAGGGGGCGCCTGGGGCCAACGTCCTGACTTTC
TRBD1	.	TRBJ1-1	TRBV11-1	CATAHRTGRNTEAFF	TGTGCCACCGCCCACCGGACAGGGCGGAACACTGAAGCTTTCTTT
.	once	TRBJ2-1	TRBV5-1	CASSVREDNEQFF	TGCGCCAGCAGCGTCCGGGAAGACAATGAGCAGTTCTTC
.	.	TRBJ1-1	TRBV5-1	CASNGELGNTEAFF	TGCGCCAGCAATGGGGAGCTCGGGAACACTGAAGCTTTCTTT
TRBD2	.	TRBJ2-7	TRBV19	CASSPREGHYLYEQYF	TGTGCCAGTAGTCCCCGGGAGGGACACTACCTCTACGAGCAGTACTTC
TRBD1	.	TRBJ2-1	TRBV6-4	CASRRDRANINEQFF	TGTGCCAGCAGGAGGGACAGGGCGAATATCAATGAGCAGTTCTTC
.	many	TRBJ2-7	TRBV6-5	CASSYSEGYEQYF	TGTGCCAGCAGTTACTCGGAGGGCTACGAGCAGTACTTC
.	.	TRBJ2-5	TRBV14	CASSHGGTQYF	TGTGCCAGCAGCCACGGGGGGACCCAGTACTTC
.	.	TRBJ1-5	TRBV6-5	CASSNGHLNQPQHF	TGTGCCAGCAGTAACGGACACCTTAATCAGCCCCAGCATTTT
.	.	TRBJ1-2	TRBV6-1	CASSESSYPDGYTF	TGTGCCAGCAGTGAAAGTAGCTACCCCGATGGCTACACCTTC
.	.	TRBJ2-3	TRBV5-1	CASSHTAARADTQYF	TGCGCCAGCAGCCATACAGCGGCCCGGGCAGATACGCAGTATTTT
TRBD2	.	TRBJ2-7	TRBV18	CASSPGTSERGEQYF	TGTGCCAGCTCACCAGGGACTAGCGAAAGGGGCGAGCAGTACTTC
.	.	TRBJ1-2	TRBV6-5	CASTGTGFYGYTF	TGTGCCAGCACAGGTACAGGTTTCTATGGCTACACCTTC
TRBD1	.	TRBJ1-5	TRBV15	CATSRDGTGNQPQHF	TGTGCCACCAGCAGAGATGGGACAGGCAATCAGCCCCAGCATTTT
.	.	TRBJ1-4	TRBV28	CASSLGGPNEKLFF	TGTGCCAGCTCCCTTGGGGGCCCTAATGAAAAACTGTTTTTT
TRBD1	.	TRBJ2-3	TRBV2	CAGTGRVSTDTQYF	TGTGCCGGGACAGGGCGGGTTAGCACAGATACGCAGTATTTT
TRBD2	.	TRBJ2-2	TRBV5-8	CASSPRTSPTGELFF	TGTGCCAGCAGCCCACGGACTAGCCCCACCGGGGAGCTGTTTTTT
.	.	TRBJ1-2	TRBV6-1	CASSEMGAGYGYTF	TGTGCCAGCAGTGAAATGGGGGCGGGCTATGGCTACACCTTC
TRBD1	.	TRBJ2-1	TRBV27	CASWNPGTELINEQFF	TGTGCCAGCTGGAATCCCGGGACAGAACTAATCAATGAGCAGTTCTTC
.	few	TRBJ1-5	TRBV19	CASSATGTSQPQHF	TGTGCCAGTAGTGCCACAGGGACGAGCCAGCCCCAGCATTTT
TRBD1	once	TRBJ1-4	TRBV2	CASAAGGPDEKLFF	TGTGCCAGCGCCGCAGGGGGGCCGGATGAAAAACTGTTTTTT
.	few	TRBJ1-2	TRBV7-2	CASSLSLSSTADGYTF	TGTGCCAGCAGCTTAAGTCTGTCGTCGACAGCAGATGGCTACACCTTC
.	once	TRBJ2-1	TRBV30	CAWQHVDEQFF	TGTGCCTGGCAACACGTCGATGAGCAGTTCTTC
TRBD2	few	TRBJ2-7	TRBV28	CASSLAGGNYEQYF	TGTGCCAGCAGTCTAGCGGGAGGAAACTACGAGCAGTACTTC
.	.	TRBJ2-1	TRBV5-6	CASTTGTQSIGSRNEQFF	TGTGCCAGCACCACCGGAACCCAATCGATCGGGAGTAGAAATGAGCAGTTCTTC